This passage covers 18 T cell receptor beta chains from one sample sequenced in a study of blood T cell repertoires in COVID-19. The repertoire was sequenced with immunoSEQ multiplex PCR; TCRdb's copy has only in-frame clones and lacks some. This repertoire shows 310,000 or so clones, around 87% found once; its top ten account for 1%. The specimen sequenced was peripheral blood. The source of these receptors is a man in his fifties or sixties with active or convalescent COVID-19.

This clone was found once. The chain carries TRBV11-2 and TRBJ2-7; 9 bases are a match to TRBD2. The junction had 11 bases not matched to a gene; V was cut back by 5 bases and J by 9 bases. CDR1 is SGHAT and CDR2 is FQNNGV in the germline V gene. CDR3 length: 14 residues. The CDR3 nucleotides read TGTGCCAGCAGCCTTAGTAGCGGGAGCGTAGGGCAGTACTTC. Protein: CASSLSSGSVGQYF.

The chain couples TRBV27 to TRBJ1-6; TRBD1 agrees at 8 bases. Germline V gene lookup returns CDR1 MNHEY and CDR2 SMNVEV (reference sequence). The CDR3 runs to 16 residues. V shed 7 bases and J 2 bases; nucleotides not matched to a gene: 7. CDR3 protein: CASKETGAPYNSPLHF. CDR3 bases: TGTGCCAGCAAAGAGACAGGGGCCCCCTATAATTCACCCCTCCACTTT.

The rearrangement links TRBV19 to TRBJ2-6; 11 bases are shared with TRBD1. The V gene end was trimmed by 5 bases and the J gene end by 2 bases; junction bases not matched to a gene: 5. The CDR3 spans 17 residues. In germline, CDR1 is LNHDA, CDR2 SQIVND (reference sequence). CDR3 nucleotide sequence: TGTGCCAGTAGTCCCGGACAGGGGGCGACTGGGGCCAACGTCCTGACTTTC. Its protein is CASSPGQGATGANVLTF. The variable domain in full, with the rest retrieved from reference TRBV19 and TRBJ2-6, is DGGITQSPKYLFRKEGQNVTLSCEQNLNHDAMYWYRQDPGQGLRLIYYSQIVNDFQKGDIAEGYSVSREKKESFPLTVTSAQKNPTAFYLCASSPGQGATGANVLTFGAGSRLTVL.

This clone was recorded once. CDR3 nucleotides: TGCGCCAGCAGCTTGGGCGGGGGGCTCTACAATGAGCAGTTCTTC. It encodes CASSLGGGLYNEQFF. The chain couples TRBV5-1 to TRBJ2-1, with 8 bases matching TRBD2. Germline CDR1 SGHRS, CDR2 YFSETQ. This CDR3 has 15 residues. Trimming took 0 bases from V and 3 from J; bases not matched to a gene: 2.

The rearrangement joins TRBV3-1 (or the pseudogene TRBV3-2) to TRBJ1-1; D is perhaps TRBD1 (6 bases). Looked up from germline, CDR1 is LGHDT and CDR2 is YNNKEL (reference sequence). This CDR3 is built from 16 residues. V was shortened by 0 bases and J by 3 bases, with 14 bases between the two germline ends. This chain's CDR3 is CASSQDSRGADTEAFF. CDR3 nucleotide sequence: TGTGCCAGCAGCCAAGACTCTCGGGGGGCGGACACTGAAGCTTTCTTT.

The CDR3: CASSLALTGFSTDTQYF. The CDR3 region has the DNA TGTGCCAGTAGTCTGGCCCTGACAGGGTTTAGCACAGATACGCAGTATTTT. The genes are TRBV19 and TRBJ2-3; 7 bases agree with TRBD1. This CDR3 contains 17 residues. Germline CDR1 reads LNHDA; CDR2 reads SQIVND (reference sequence). Losses at the gene ends were 5 bases for V and 0 bases for J; bases not matched to a gene: 11.

J is TRBJ1-2 and V is TRBV6-5; 7 bases align to TRBD1. Germline values: CDR1 MNHEY, CDR2 SVGAGI. This CDR3 spans 15 amino acids. V dropped 2 bases and J dropped 8; count of bases not matched to a gene: 11. Written as DNA, the CDR3 is TGTGCCAGCAGTTACCAGTCTGACAGGGAGCGGGGCTACACCTTC. Its translation: CASSYQSDRERGYTF.

The rearrangement joins TRBV3-1 (or the pseudogene TRBV3-2) to TRBJ2-7; TRBD1 agrees at 8 bases. CDR1 LGHDT and CDR2 YNNKEL come from the germline V gene (reference sequence). V lost 1 base, J lost 5 bases, and 7 bases stayed unmatched. The length of the CDR3 is 15 residues. As DNA, the CDR3 is TGTGCCAGCAGCCAAGCGGACAGGGTGACCAACGAGCAGTACTTC. Its translation: CASSQADRVTNEQYF.

The chain is built from TRBV6-2 or TRBV6-3 and TRBJ2-2, with 7 positions matching TRBD1. The CDR3 is made up of 15 amino acids. The V segment lost 2 bases and the J segment 8 bases; nucleotides outside the gene matches: 8. Germline CDR1 MNHEY, CDR2 SVGEGT. DNA for the CDR3: TGTGCCAGCAGTTACCTGGACAGGTTTTCTGGGGAGCTGTTTTTT. Protein: CASSYLDRFSGELFF.

The genes are TRBV7-8 and TRBJ1-5; D not certain. The V end was cut by 1 base, the J end by 4 bases, with 5 bases between. From germline, CDR1 is SGHVS and CDR2 FQNEAQ. CDR3 length equals 13 residues. The CDR3 nucleotides are TGTGCCAGCAGCTTAGTCAGTAATCAGCCCCAGCATTTT. It codes for CASSLVSNQPQHF.

This clone was picked up one time. The J gene is TRBJ2-3, the V gene TRBV30; the match to TRBD2 covers 14 bases. The CDR3 is 15 residues long. Germline loops: CDR1 GTSNPN, CDR2 SVGIG (reference sequence). Trimming at V came to 6 bases and at J to 7 bases, leaving 9 bases not matched to a gene. The CDR3 nucleotides are TGTGCCTGCGGGACTAGCGGGGGTATCCCGAATACGCAGTATTTT. This codes for CACGTSGGIPNTQYF.

This chain connects TRBV28 to TRBJ1-2; D remains ambiguous. Germline V gene sequence: CDR1 MDHEN, CDR2 SYDVKM. The V end was cut by 8 bases, the J end by 3 bases, with 10 bases between. CDR3 length: 12 residues. The CDR3 bases are TGTGCCAGCGTTACAGATGACTATGGCTACACCTTC. It codes for CASVTDDYGYTF.

The CDR3 DNA follows: TGTGCCAGCAGCCGCCAGGGTAGGGGATCCACAGATACGCAGTATTTT. It specifies CASSRQGRGSTDTQYF. This chain uses TRBV13 with TRBJ2-3; D perhaps matches TRBD1 (5 bases). Deletions cut 5 bases from V and 2 bases from J, with 17 bases between. The CDR3 runs 16 residues. Germline V gives CDR1 PRHDT, CDR2 FYEKMQ (reference sequence).

This clone appeared once. The chain combines TRBV5-1 with TRBJ2-1, with a weak D call TRBD1 (5 bases). Germline V gives CDR1 SGHRS, CDR2 YFSETQ. This CDR3 contains 12 residues. V was shortened by 1 base and J by 10 bases, with 9 bases between the two germline ends. DNA for the CDR3: TGCGCCAGCAGCTTGAGCTCAGGGGAGCAGTTCTTC. It encodes CASSLSSGEQFF.

The V gene is TRBV4-2, the J gene TRBJ2-7; 13 positions agree with TRBD2. CDR3 size: 18 residues. Germline assignment: CDR1 LGHNA and CDR2 YNFKEQ. V dropped 5 bases and J dropped 3; count of bases not matched to a gene: 13. CDR3: CASSARGTSGDTSYEQYF. CDR3 sequence (DNA): TGTGCCAGCAGCGCCAGGGGGACTAGCGGGGATACGAGCTACGAGCAGTACTTC.

This chain uses TRBV7-3 with TRBJ1-2; D not certain. V lost 5 bases, J lost 4 bases, and 14 bases lay in between. CDR3 size: 14 residues. The germline gives CDR1 SGHTA, CDR2 FQGTGA. CDR3 DNA: TGTGCCAGCAGCCGACTTCGAGAGGCCTATGGCTACACCTTC. Translation: CASSRLREAYGYTF.

The chain combines TRBV5-1 with TRBJ2-2; 8 bases align to TRBD2. Losses at the gene ends were 7 bases for V and 4 bases for J; bases not matched to a gene: 15. CDR1 is SGHRS, CDR2 YFSETQ, per germline. This CDR3 is built from 17 residues. The CDR3 DNA reads TGCGCCAGCCGGGGAGGCGGAGCGGGAGCGGGCACCGGGGAGCTGTTTTTT. This codes for CASRGGGAGAGTGELFF.

For the CDR3, the DNA is TGTGCCAGTAGTATAGATCCGGGCCAGGGAATTATCTACGAGCAGTACTTC. Its translation is CASSIDPGQGIIYEQYF. The chain is built from TRBV19 and TRBJ2-7; possibly TRBD1 for D (5 bases). CDR3 length: 17 residues. Per the germline V gene, CDR1 is LNHDA and CDR2 is SQIVND (reference sequence). V lost 0 bases and J 3 bases, leaving 18 bases between the germline ends.